There are a few counts of the clone carrying this T cell receptor (beta chain). The antigen is undetermined. These data are taken from a study of spatial heterogeneity in lung cancer. About the study: Raw sequencing reads included, on average, more than 9.5 appearances of each unique TCR and UMI combination.

This CDR3 is built from 18 residues. Germline V gene sequence: CDR1 SEHNR, CDR2 FQNEAQ (reference sequence). Losses at the gene ends were 2 bases for V and 7 bases for J; bases not matched to a gene: 10. General study points: Blood contained ubiquitous expanded tumor TCRs more at resection than at follow-up.

TCRdb independently ran MiXCR on the 5' RACE reads; one entry per CDR3 protein. The sample lists some 39,000 distinct CDR3 sequences; approximately 7% were seen once. Time point noted: sample taken at primary tumor resection. Tumor, nontumor lung or frozen PBMC supplied whole RNA that was sequenced unsorted. Patients with untreated early-stage non-small cell lung cancer, numbering approximately 79, were the donors. This sequence joins TRBV7-9 and TRBJ2-1, with TRBD2 identical over 14 bases. This receptor was identified in a female donor with early-stage non-small cell lung cancer. The specimen was PBMCs, collected at surgery. The CDR3 nucleotides read TGTGCCAGCAGCTTAAGGCCCGGGACTAGCGGGGGTGCGAATGAGCAGTTCTTC. This translates into CASSLRPGTSGGANEQFF. The entire variable domain, with the rest obtained from reference TRBV7-9 and TRBJ2-1, is as follows: DTGVSQNPRHKITKRGQNVTFRCDPISEHNRLYWYRQTLGQGPEFLTYFQNEAQLEKSRLLSDRFSAERPKGSFSTLEIQRTEQGDSAMYLCASSLRPGTSGGANEQFFGPGTRLTVL.